A single sample is the source of the 23 T cell receptor beta chains below, sequenced in a study of OX40 agonist ivuxolimab in advanced cancers. TCRdb's copy holds only in-frame clones and misses some; the assay was immunoSEQ multiplex PCR. This sample carries 40,000 to 50,000 clones, 80% of them seen once, and the ten largest clones take less than 11%. Sequences were derived from CD4+ or CD8+ T cells sorted from blood, sampled in a trial of the OX40 agonist ivuxolimab. The receptors come from an adult with an advanced solid tumor such as melanoma, head and neck, liver or kidney cancer.

The CDR3 coding sequence is TGTGCCAGCAGCCCAGGACCTAGCGGCAACTACGAGCAGTACTTC. This encodes CASSPGPSGNYEQYF. This chain connects TRBV11-2 to TRBJ2-7, with 7 nucleotides matching TRBD2. CDR1 SGHAT and CDR2 FQNNGV come from the germline V gene. The CDR3 runs to 15 residues. The V segment lost 5 bases and the J segment 3 bases; nucleotides outside the gene matches: 10.

This clone was counted once. The chain combines TRBV4-1 with TRBJ2-7, with D perhaps given as TRBD1 or TRBD2 (5 bases each). Between the trimmed V and J ends, which lost 3 bases and 5 bases, there was a span of 11 bases. The CDR3 is made up of 13 amino acids. Germline V CDR1 and CDR2: MGHRA, YSYEKL. For the CDR3, the DNA is TGCGCCAGCAGCCAGACCGGGACCGACGAGCAGTACTTC. It encodes CASSQTGTDEQYF.

DNA of the CDR3: TGTGCCAGTAGTAACCACGGTCGGGACAGGCGTTACACAGATACGCAGTATTTT. Encoded protein: CASSNHGRDRRYTDTQYF. The V gene is TRBV19, the J gene TRBJ2-3; 8 bases are shared with TRBD1. The CDR3 covers 18 residues. Germline CDR1 reads LNHDA; CDR2 reads SQIVND (reference sequence). V was clipped by 4 bases and J by 2 bases; unmatched bases: 14.

This clone is a singleton in its sample. This sequence joins TRBV15 and TRBJ1-4; 7 nucleotides match TRBD1. The junction had 8 bases not matched to a gene; V was cut back by 5 bases and J by 5 bases. The CDR3 has 15 residues. CDR1 LNHNV and CDR2 YYDKDF come from the germline V gene (reference sequence). The CDR3 DNA reads as TGTGCCACCAGCCGAAAGGGACAGTTGAATGAAAAACTGTTTTTT. Its translation: CATSRKGQLNEKLFF.

The genes are TRBV11-2 and TRBJ1-1; maybe TRBD1 (6 bases). The ends were cut back, 5 bases at V and 0 bases at J, with 19 bases in the middle. Germline CDR1 and CDR2: SGHAT and FQNNGV. The CDR3 is made up of 17 amino acids. CDR3 residues: CASSVDKGHFMNTEAFF. The CDR3 coding sequence is TGTGCCAGCAGCGTGGATAAGGGACATTTCATGAACACTGAAGCTTTCTTT.

This chain links TRBV9 with TRBJ1-1; D perhaps matches TRBD1 (5 bases). Germline V gives CDR1 SGDLS, CDR2 YYNGEE. V was clipped by 0 bases and J by 5 bases, with 14 bases between them. This CDR3 has 15 residues. The CDR3: CASSVGGGTSTEAFF. CDR3 nucleotide sequence: TGTGCCAGCAGCGTAGGTGGTGGGACGTCGACTGAAGCTTTCTTT.

The J gene is TRBJ1-1, the V gene TRBV28; D uncertain. The germline gives CDR1 MDHEN, CDR2 SYDVKM. This CDR3 contains 14 residues. V dropped 6 bases and J dropped 0 bases, with 11 bases sitting between them. Written as DNA, the CDR3 is TGTGCCAGCAGGCCGCGGGAGGTGAACACTGAAGCTTTCTTT. This encodes CASRPREVNTEAFF.

The chain is built from TRBV7-2 and TRBJ1-6; a possible D gene is TRBD1 (5 bases). The germline gives CDR1 SGHTA, CDR2 FQGNSA. The CDR3 length is 14 residues. The V end was cut by 5 bases, the J end by 6 bases, with 11 bases between. The DNA for the CDR3 is TGTGCCAGCAGCCCACAGGCCCGTAATTCACCCCTCCACTTT. Its translation is CASSPQARNSPLHF.

Notes on this clone: One end of the junction is discordant with germline, which a read error may explain. This chain connects TRBV7-7 to TRBJ2-5; D is unclear. The CDR3 covers 13 residues. CDR1 and CDR2 from the germline V gene are SSHAT and FNYEAQ (reference sequence). CDR3: CASSFRALETQYF. The CDR3 DNA is TGTGCTAGCAGCTTTAGGGCCCTGGAGACCCAGTACTTC.

The chain recombines TRBV7-9 with TRBJ2-1; D call uncertain. The CDR3 has 13 residues. V dropped 5 bases and J dropped 7 bases, with 12 bases sitting between them. Per the germline V gene, CDR1 is SEHNR and CDR2 is FQNEAQ (reference sequence). In nucleotides, the CDR3 is TGTGCCAGCAGCCTCCAGGAGAAAAATGAGCAGTTCTTC. Its protein is CASSLQEKNEQFF.

V gene TRBV5-1 combines with J gene TRBJ2-3; the match to TRBD2 covers 8 bases. With 0 bases clipped from V and 0 bases from J, the junction kept 12 bases outside the gene matches. The length of the CDR3 is 19 residues. Germline lookup yields CDR1 SGHRS and CDR2 YFSETQ. The CDR3 bases are TGCGCCAGCAGCTTGGCCATGCCGGGAGGGCCCCGTAGCACAGATACGCAGTATTTT. It specifies CASSLAMPGGPRSTDTQYF.

This sequence joins TRBV11-1 and TRBJ1-1; D not certain. From germline, CDR1 is SGHAT and CDR2 FQDESV (reference sequence). V lost 1 base, J lost 1 base, and 7 bases lay in between. This CDR3 is 14 amino acids long. The CDR3 reads CASSLDPGNTEAFF. The CDR3 DNA sequence: TGTGCCAGCAGCTTAGATCCAGGGAACACTGAAGCTTTCTTT.

The chain is built from TRBV7-9 and TRBJ1-2; 7 bases agree with TRBD1. CDR3 length: 15 residues. V was pared by 4 bases and J by 4 bases, with 9 bases of the junction left unmatched. CDR1 SEHNR and CDR2 FQNEAQ come from the germline V gene (reference sequence). CDR3 bases: TGTGCCAGCAGCTCACAGGGGAAGCTAGGCTATGGCTACACCTTC. The encoded protein is CASSSQGKLGYGYTF.

The chain has TRBV7-9 and TRBJ1-1; 8 bases line up with TRBD1. The trim removed 0 bases at V and 4 bases at J, leaving 7 bases unmatched. Germline V CDR1 and CDR2: SEHNR, FQNEAQ (reference sequence). This CDR3 comprises 16 residues. CDR3 residues: CASSLAGTGSSTEAFF. In DNA form, the CDR3 reads TGTGCCAGCAGCTTAGCGGGGACAGGCTCTAGCACTGAAGCTTTCTTT.

The rearrangement links TRBV21-1 to TRBJ2-1; whether TRBD2, the table's D call, matches the DNA was not checked. TRBV21-1 is designated a pseudogene. The CDR3 spans 16 residues. CDR3 coding DNA: TGTGCCAGCAGCAATGAGGTAGCGGGAGAAGAGGGTGAGCAGTTCTTC. Protein: CASSNEVAGEEGEQFF.

J is TRBJ2-7 and V is TRBV11-2; 11 bases match TRBD2. V was pared by 4 bases and J by 2 bases, with 7 bases of the junction left unmatched. The CDR3 runs 16 residues. Germline CDR1 SGHAT, CDR2 FQNNGV. The CDR3 DNA is TGTGCCAGCAGCTGGCGACGACTAGCGGGGACCTACGAGCAGTACTTC. Protein: CASSWRRLAGTYEQYF.

This clone has more than one count but fewer than ten. J is TRBJ1-1 and V is TRBV10-3, with D uncertain. Deletions cut 3 bases from V and 7 bases from J, with 12 bases between. Germline V gives CDR1 ENHRY, CDR2 SYGVKD. The CDR3 loop spans 13 amino acids. The CDR3 protein is CAISDGVVGEAFF. As DNA, the CDR3 is TGTGCCATCAGTGACGGTGTCGTGGGTGAAGCTTTCTTT.

The V call is TRBV5-1, the J call TRBJ1-5; D ambiguous. The CDR3 length is 14 residues. The V end was cut by 4 bases, the J end by 3 bases, with 11 bases between. Germline V gene lookup returns CDR1 SGHRS and CDR2 YFSETQ. The CDR3 DNA sequence: TGCGCCAGCAGCACTTCAGGAGTCAATCAGCCCCAGCATTTT. It yields the protein CASSTSGVNQPQHF.

This clone was seen a single time. The CDR3 bases are TGTGCCAGCAGCATCTACAATGAGCAGTTCTTC. It is translated as CASSIYNEQFF. V gene TRBV11-3 combines with J gene TRBJ2-1, with D unclear. CDR1 and CDR2 (germline): SGHNT, YENEEA. There are 11 residues in the CDR3. Trimming shortened V by 5 bases and J by 3 bases, and 2 bases separated the two germline ends.

J is TRBJ1-2 and V is TRBV6-1; D gene uncertain. The CDR3 is made up of 12 amino acids. Germline CDR1 reads MNHNS; CDR2 reads SASEGT. Trimming left V 4 bases short and J 8 bases short, with 11 bases between. CDR3 in DNA: TGTGCCAGCAGTGTGTCGGGGTCGGGCTACACCTTC. It translates to CASSVSGSGYTF.

The chain uses TRBV19 and TRBJ2-3, with 14 bases lining up with TRBD2. Trimming took 1 base from V and 5 from J; bases not matched to a gene: 5. CDR3 size: 17 residues. CDR1 is LNHDA, CDR2 SQIVND, per germline (reference sequence). The CDR3 reads CASSIATSGRVGDTQYF. The CDR3 nucleotides read TGTGCCAGTAGTATAGCGACTAGCGGGAGGGTTGGAGATACGCAGTATTTT.

The chain combines TRBV18 with TRBJ2-4; 10 bases agree with TRBD1. The CDR3 covers 15 residues. With V trimmed by 3 bases and J by 7 bases, 6 bases remained unmatched. Germline V gene data show CDR1 as KGHSH and CDR2 as LQKENI. CDR3 coding DNA: TGTGCCAGCTCACCGGCCGGGACAGGGGCCAACATTCAGTACTTC. Its protein product is CASSPAGTGANIQYF.

The V gene is TRBV28, the J gene TRBJ2-7; 9 bases are a match to TRBD2. The CDR3 extends over 16 amino acids. The ends lost 6 bases at V and 0 bases at J; junction bases unmatched: 9. Germline V gene data show CDR1 as MDHEN and CDR2 as SYDVKM. For the CDR3, the DNA is TGTGCCAGCAGCCCTAGGGGTAGCGGGAGCTCCTACGAGCAGTACTTC. Protein sequence: CASSPRGSGSSYEQYF.